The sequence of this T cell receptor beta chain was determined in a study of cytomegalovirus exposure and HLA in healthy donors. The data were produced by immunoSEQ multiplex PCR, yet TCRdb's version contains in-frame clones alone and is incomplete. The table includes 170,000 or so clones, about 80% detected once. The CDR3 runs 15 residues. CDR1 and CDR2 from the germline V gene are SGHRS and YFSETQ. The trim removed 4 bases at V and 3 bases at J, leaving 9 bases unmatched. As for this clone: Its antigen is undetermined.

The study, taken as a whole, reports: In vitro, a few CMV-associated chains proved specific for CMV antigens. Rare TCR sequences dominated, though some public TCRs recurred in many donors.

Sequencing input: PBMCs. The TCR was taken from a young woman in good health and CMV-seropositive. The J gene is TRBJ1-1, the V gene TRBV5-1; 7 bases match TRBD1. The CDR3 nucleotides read TGCGCCAGCAGCCCTGGGGGGACAGCCGACACTGAAGCTTTCTTT. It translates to CASSPGGTADTEAFF.